This T cell receptor beta chain originates from a study of technical replicates of blood from several donors. Assay used: immunoSEQ multiplex PCR; TCRdb lists only in-frame clones, some missing. The sample consists of nearly 80,000 clones, 96% of them appearing once. Looked up from germline, CDR1 is SGHRS and CDR2 is YFSETQ. With 1 base removed from V and 5 bases from J, the gap between germline ends came to 13 bases. The CDR3 is 14 amino acids. This TCR came from a human donor in good health. The chain uses TRBV5-1 and TRBJ2-7, with D perhaps TRBD2 (7 bases). Sequences were obtained from T cells isolated from PBMCs. The CDR3 loop reads CASSLRGGFDEQYF. The CDR3 region has the DNA TGCGCCAGCAGCTTGAGGGGGGGGTTTGACGAGCAGTACTTC. The full variable domain, its missing parts supplied by reference TRBV5-1 and TRBJ2-7, is KAGVTQTPRYLIKTRGQQVTLSCSPISGHRSVSWYQQTPGQGLQFLFEYFSETQRNKGNFPGRFSGRQFSNSRSEMNVSTLELGDSALYLCASSLRGGFDEQYFGPGTRLTVT.